This T cell receptor beta chain is drawn from a study of blood T cell repertoires in COVID-19. Across the whole study: The origin of the acute and convalescent COVID-19 samples was the United States, Italy and Spain. Sample material is recorded as cDNA or gDNA derived from T cells, B-cell-depleted T cells, or PBMCs.

Original data processing: Nucleated cell number was recorded as an estimate derived from reference gene primer amplification. Using immunoSEQ multiplex PCR, the repertoire was profiled, and TCRdb retains in-frame clones only, with some absent. Clonal size and the V and J genes are those of that table, whereas D and trimming came from the DNA. The sample has 300,000 to 400,000 clones, approximately 85% seen once. Trimming cost V 1 base and J 5 bases, with 13 bases left between them. Germline CDR1 SGHNT, CDR2 YENEEA. This CDR3 region has 15 residues. The TCR comes from a human donor in a cohort sampled during active COVID-19. Sequenced input: peripheral blood. The chain has TRBV11-3 and TRBJ2-3; D may be TRBD1 (7 bases). The CDR3 DNA reads as TGTGCCAGCAGCTTAGTACGCAGGGGGGAAGATACGCAGTATTTT. Its protein product is CASSLVRRGEDTQYF.